The rows below give T cell receptor beta chains drawn from one sample of a study of shared clonotypes between healthy human individuals. Sequenced by immunoSEQ multiplex PCR; TCRdb stores in-frame clones only, minus some. The sample yields about half a million clones, more than 70% seen once. What was sequenced was PBMCs. These receptors were taken from a woman aged 40 to 50 in good health. Some clones in this sample may be carry-over from other donors' samples. The CDR3 runs from the conserved cysteine through the conserved F or W. A D gene is named only where the DNA matches it firmly. Rows may omit the clone size; those that give it use once, few, many or a size class.

CDR3aa	CDR3nt	abundance	j_gene	v_gene	d_gene
CASSFWDRVTHEQYF	TGTGCCAGCAGTTTTTGGGACAGGGTCACTCACGAGCAGTACTTC	NA	TRBJ2-7	TRBV27	TRBD1
CASSLNRWNTEAFF	TGTGCCAGCAGCCTTAACCGGTGGAACACTGAAGCTTTCTTT	NA	TRBJ1-1	TRBV5-5	NA
CASGGNSGRFYNEQFF	TGTGCCAGCGGAGGAAATAGCGGGAGATTTTACAATGAGCAGTTCTTC	NA	TRBJ2-1	TRBV2	TRBD2
CASKRTGEYEQYF	TGTGCCAGTAAGAGGACAGGGGAGTACGAGCAGTACTTC	NA	TRBJ2-7	TRBV14	TRBD1
CSVPSGNTIYF	TGCAGCGTTCCCTCTGGAAACACCATATATTTT	few	TRBJ1-3	TRBV29-1	NA
CASIAGVYEQYF	TGTGCCAGCATCGCGGGAGTTTACGAGCAGTACTTC	NA	TRBJ2-7	TRBV27	TRBD2
CSVETGVGTEAFF	TGCAGCGTTGAAACGGGTGTGGGGACTGAAGCTTTCTTT	NA	TRBJ1-1	TRBV29-1	NA
CASSLTSRGTEAFF	TGCGCCAGCAGCTTAACCTCCAGGGGAACTGAAGCTTTCTTT	NA	TRBJ1-1	TRBV5-1	NA
CASSLLGLAGGAADTQYF	TGTGCCAGCAGTTTATTAGGACTAGCGGGAGGGGCCGCAGATACGCAGTATTTT	NA	TRBJ2-3	TRBV27	TRBD2
CASRGEANEKLFF	TGTGCCAGCCGGGGGGAGGCTAATGAAAAACTGTTTTTT	NA	TRBJ1-4	TRBV6-6	NA
CASSLGVSYNEQFF	TGTGCCAGCTCCCTAGGAGTTTCCTACAATGAGCAGTTCTTC	few	TRBJ2-1	TRBV28	NA
CASSLGVGPRPYF	TGTGCCAGCAGCTTAGGGGTTGGGCCCAGGCCGTACTTC	NA	TRBJ2-5	TRBV7-3	NA
CASRRDGYTF	TGTGCCAGCAGACGGGATGGCTACACCTTC	NA	TRBJ1-2	TRBV7-9	NA
CAIRGDSGANVLTF	TGTGCCATCAGGGGGGATTCTGGGGCCAACGTCCTGACTTTC	NA	TRBJ2-6	TRBV10-3	NA
CASSAKPQGEDEQYF	TGTGCCAGCAGCGCCAAACCACAGGGGGAAGACGAGCAGTACTTC	NA	TRBJ2-7	TRBV9	TRBD1
CASSPDSGPYNEQFF	TGTGCCAGCAGCCCAGATAGCGGCCCCTACAATGAGCAGTTCTTC	NA	TRBJ2-1	TRBV7-9	NA
CASSSMPGETQYF	TGCGCCAGCAGCTCCATGCCCGGGGAGACCCAGTACTTC	NA	TRBJ2-5	TRBV5-1	NA
CASSPGSGSLATQYF	TGTGCCAGCTCACCGGGGTCGGGGTCCCTGGCTACGCAGTATTTT	NA	TRBJ2-3	TRBV18	NA
CASSFTVNTEAFF	TGCGCCAGCAGCTTTACAGTGAACACTGAAGCTTTCTTT	NA	TRBJ1-1	TRBV5-1	NA
CASTWSQGEGQPQHF	TGTGCCAGCACGTGGAGTCAGGGGGAAGGTCAGCCCCAGCATTTT	NA	TRBJ1-5	TRBV6-1	TRBD1
CASGPFPDTGELFF	TGTGCCAGCGGCCCCTTTCCGGACACCGGGGAGCTGTTTTTT	NA	TRBJ2-2	TRBV18	NA
CASSGRGGAVEKLFF	TGTGCCAGCAGTGGCCGGGGGGGTGCGGTTGAAAAACTGTTTTTT	NA	TRBJ1-4	TRBV25-1	NA
CASSLWGLAGGEQYF	TGCGCCAGCAGCTTGTGGGGACTAGCGGGAGGCGAGCAGTACTTC	NA	TRBJ2-7	TRBV5-1	TRBD2
CASSFSQGREKLFF	TGTGCCAGCAGTTTCTCGCAGGGGCGTGAAAAACTGTTTTTT	NA	TRBJ1-4	TRBV28	NA
CASSKGGGEQYF	TGTGCCAGCTCGAAGGGGGGTGGTGAGCAGTACTTC	NA	TRBJ2-7	TRBV18	NA
CATSRDPGLAGEGNIQYF	TGTGCCACCAGCAGAGATCCCGGACTAGCGGGAGAAGGAAACATTCAGTACTTC	few	TRBJ2-4	TRBV15	TRBD2
CASSLARLDTDTQYF	TGTGCCAGCAGCTTAGCCAGACTAGACACAGATACGCAGTATTTT	NA	TRBJ2-3	TRBV11-2	NA
CSVGSGINNEQFF	TGCAGCGTTGGTAGCGGGATTAACAATGAGCAGTTCTTC	NA	TRBJ2-1	TRBV29-1	TRBD2
CASSLLGLAGGQETQYF	TGTGCCAGCAGCTTGCTTGGACTAGCGGGAGGTCAAGAGACCCAGTACTTC	once	TRBJ2-5	TRBV5-4	TRBD2
CASSTDRGQPQHF	TGTGCCAGTAGCACGGACAGGGGGCAGCCCCAGCATTTT	few	TRBJ1-5	TRBV19	TRBD1
CAEAGEGQKQYF	TGTGCCGAGGCGGGGGAGGGCCAAAAGCAGTACTTC	NA	TRBJ2-7	TRBV28	TRBD2
CASSLAFLPEETQYF	TGTGCCAGCAGCTTGGCCTTCTTGCCAGAGGAGACCCAGTACTTC	NA	TRBJ2-5	TRBV5-4	NA
CASSVSWAYEQYF	TGTGCCAGCAGTGTTAGCTGGGCCTACGAGCAGTACTTC	NA	TRBJ2-7	TRBV6-1	NA
CASRSPGTSRTDTQYF	TGTGCCAGCAGATCTCCCGGGACTAGCCGCACAGATACGCAGTATTTT	NA	TRBJ2-3	TRBV13	TRBD2